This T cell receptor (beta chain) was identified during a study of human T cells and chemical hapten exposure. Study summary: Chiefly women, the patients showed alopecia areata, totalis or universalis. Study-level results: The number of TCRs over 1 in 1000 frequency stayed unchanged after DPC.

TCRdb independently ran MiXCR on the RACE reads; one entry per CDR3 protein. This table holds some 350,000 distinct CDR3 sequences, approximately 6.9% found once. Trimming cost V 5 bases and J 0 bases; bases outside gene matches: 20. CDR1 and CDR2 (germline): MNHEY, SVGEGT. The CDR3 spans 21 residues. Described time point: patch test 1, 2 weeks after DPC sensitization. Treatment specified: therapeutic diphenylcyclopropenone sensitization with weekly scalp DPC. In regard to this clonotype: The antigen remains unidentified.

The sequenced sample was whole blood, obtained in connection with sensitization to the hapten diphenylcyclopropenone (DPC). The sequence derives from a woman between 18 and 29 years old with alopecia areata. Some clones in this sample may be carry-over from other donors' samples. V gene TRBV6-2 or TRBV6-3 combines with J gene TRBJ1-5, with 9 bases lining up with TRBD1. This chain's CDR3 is CASSPLDRGALGGNSNQPQHF. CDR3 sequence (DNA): TGTGCCAGCAGTCCCCTGGACAGGGGCGCATTGGGAGGAAATAGCAATCAGCCCCAGCATTTT.